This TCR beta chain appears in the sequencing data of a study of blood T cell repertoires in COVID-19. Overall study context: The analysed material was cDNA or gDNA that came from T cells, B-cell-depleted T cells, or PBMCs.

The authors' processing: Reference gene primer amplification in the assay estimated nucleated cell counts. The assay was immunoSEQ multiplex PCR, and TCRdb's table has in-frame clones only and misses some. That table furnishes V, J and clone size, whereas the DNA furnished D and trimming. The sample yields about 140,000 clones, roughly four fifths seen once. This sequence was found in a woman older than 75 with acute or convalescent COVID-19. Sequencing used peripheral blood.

CDR3 coding DNA: TGTGCCAGCAGATTCGGGACATCGTACGGCTACACCTTC. This codes for CASRFGTSYGYTF. The chain employs TRBV6-5 and TRBJ1-2; D may be TRBD1 (6 bases). In germline, CDR1 is MNHEY, CDR2 SVGAGI. V lost 6 bases and J lost 8, with 16 bases in between. The CDR3 is made up of 13 amino acids.